These 21 T cell receptor beta chains were sequenced from one sample in a study of PD-1 blockade in classical Hodgkin lymphoma. Some clones are missing from TCRdb's copy, which holds only in-frame ones; the method was immunoSEQ multiplex PCR. Of tens of thousands of clones in the sample, roughly 70% are singletons; the top ten hold about 16%. Brentuximab vedotin exposure varied among the patients, all of whom had relapsed after autologous stem cell transplantation. The specimen comprised peripheral blood mononuclear cells (PBMCs), sampled before the second cycle of nivolumab. The receptor set was obtained from a human donor with classical Hodgkin lymphoma.

This clone was seen more than once but under ten times. CDR3 sequence (DNA): TGTGCCAGCTCAGATCAAGGGGGGAGTAGCAATCAGCCCCAGCATTTT. Encoded protein: CASSDQGGSSNQPQHF. This chain connects TRBV18 to TRBJ1-5; tentatively, D is TRBD1 (6 bases). Trimming stripped 5 bases from V and 0 bases from J, with 14 bases between. CDR1 and CDR2 from the germline V gene are KGHSH and LQKENI. This CDR3 contains 16 residues.

The rearrangement uses TRBV5-4 and TRBJ2-2, with 10 bases identical to TRBD2. Germline CDR1 is SGHNT and CDR2 is YYREEE (reference sequence). The ends lost 2 bases at V and 4 bases at J; junction bases unmatched: 5. This CDR3 region has 16 residues. The CDR3 DNA reads as TGTGCCAGCAGCTTAAGCGGGGGGGCCATCACCGGGGAGCTGTTTTTT. The encoded protein is CASSLSGGAITGELFF.

CDR3 nucleotides: TGTGCCAGCAGCTTTTACCAGGGTCCCGCAACTAATGAAAAACTGTTTTTT. Residues: CASSFYQGPATNEKLFF. The chain is built from TRBV5-4 and TRBJ1-4; D is possibly TRBD1 (5 bases). CDR1 is SGHNT and CDR2 is YYREEE in the germline V gene (reference sequence). This CDR3 is 17 amino acids long. The germline V and J ends were trimmed by 2 bases and 0 bases, with 14 bases remaining between them. The entire variable domain, with the rest obtained from reference TRBV5-4 and TRBJ1-4, is as follows: ETGVTQSPTHLIKTRGQQVTLRCSSQSGHNTVSWYQQALGQGPQFIFQYYREEENGRGNFPPRFSGLQFPNYSSELNVNALELDDSALYLCASSFYQGPATNEKLFFGSGTQLSVL.

The chain carries TRBV7-3 and TRBJ2-1; 7 bases fit TRBD2. J lost 10 bases, V lost 3 bases, and 9 bases had no gene match. The length of the CDR3 is 14 residues. CDR1 SGHTA and CDR2 FQGTGA come from the germline V gene. CDR3 loop: CASSLQRETSEQFF. CDR3 DNA sequence: TGTGCCAGCAGCTTGCAGCGGGAAACCAGCGAGCAGTTCTTC.

Regarding this clone: Other nucleotide sequences in the sample specify the same CDR3. The chain recombines TRBV4-3 with TRBJ1-6, with D uncertain. This CDR3 comprises 15 residues. Germline loops: CDR1 LGHNA, CDR2 YSLEER. The V and J ends lost 1 base and 5 bases respectively, with 9 bases between them. The CDR3 loop is CASSQVRQDNSPLHF. The CDR3 nucleotides read TGCGCCAGCAGCCAAGTGCGCCAAGATAATTCACCCCTCCACTTT.

This chain connects TRBV5-6 to TRBJ1-1; a weak D match, TRBD1 (6 bases). The CDR3 contains 13 residues. Trimming shortened V by 4 bases and J by 6 bases, and 13 bases separated the two germline ends. CDR1 is SGHDT, CDR2 YYEEEE, per germline. This CDR3 reads CASSPEGVSEAFF. DNA of the CDR3: TGTGCCAGCAGCCCCGAGGGGGTGTCTGAAGCTTTCTTT.

The gene calls are TRBV21-1 and TRBJ2-1. TRBV21-1 represents a pseudogene. The CDR3 extends over 17 amino acids. CDR3 coding DNA: TGTGCCAGCACCGAGAGGGCCGGGACGGACGCCTACAATGAGCAGTTCTTC. It is translated as CASTERAGTDAYNEQFF.

The chain uses TRBV6-6 and TRBJ2-1; unclear D gene. Per the germline V gene, CDR1 is MNHNY and CDR2 is SVGAGI (reference sequence). The CDR3 runs 12 residues. Trimming removed 5 bases from V and 10 bases from J, with 12 bases in between. The CDR3: CASSPNPAEQFF. DNA of the CDR3: TGTGCCAGCAGTCCGAATCCTGCAGAGCAGTTCTTC.

The chain employs TRBV11-2 and TRBJ2-1; D might be TRBD2 (5 bases). The germline CDR1 and CDR2 sequences are SGHAT and FQNNGV. This CDR3 region has 15 residues. The V end was cut by 0 bases, the J end by 5 bases, with 11 bases between. The CDR3 sequence is CASSLEPGVHNEQFF. The CDR3 coding sequence is TGTGCCAGCAGCTTAGAACCCGGGGTCCACAATGAGCAGTTCTTC.

This clone was seen once. V is TRBV5-1 and J is TRBJ1-6; D may be TRBD1 (6 bases). The germline gives CDR1 SGHRS, CDR2 YFSETQ. Trimming stripped 1 base from V and 9 bases from J, with 14 bases between. The CDR3 spans 15 residues. The CDR3 sequence is CASSLNREVGSPLHF. The CDR3, as DNA: TGCGCCAGCAGCTTGAACAGGGAGGTCGGTTCACCCCTCCACTTT. Looking up the rest from reference TRBV5-1 and TRBJ1-6 gives the full variable domain: KAGVTQTPRYLIKTRGQQVTLSCSPISGHRSVSWYQQTPGQGLQFLFEYFSETQRNKGNFPGRFSGRQFSNSRSEMNVSTLELGDSALYLCASSLNREVGSPLHFGNGTRLTVT.

This chain links TRBV6-5 with TRBJ1-2; possible D gene TRBD1, 5 bases. This CDR3 is 15 amino acids long. Germline V gene lookup returns CDR1 MNHEY and CDR2 SVGAGI. The ends were cut back, 5 bases at V and 7 bases at J, with 20 bases in the middle. DNA of the CDR3: TGTGCCAGCAGTCTTGGCGGGGGGGTAAAGGTTGGCTACACCTTC. Its translation: CASSLGGGVKVGYTF.

This clone has only one observation. The chain combines TRBV27 with TRBJ2-3; D is uncertain. The CDR3 covers 13 residues. V lost 3 bases and J lost 10, with 14 bases in between. CDR1 is MNHEY and CDR2 is SMNVEV in the germline V gene (reference sequence). The CDR3 DNA reads as TGTGCCAGCAGTTTGACCAGGACGACTCCGCAGTATTTT. Translated: CASSLTRTTPQYF.

This chain links TRBV28 with TRBJ2-2, with D uncertain. The ends were cut back, 6 bases at V and 6 bases at J, with 11 bases in the middle. Germline V gene data show CDR1 as MDHEN and CDR2 as SYDVKM. The CDR3 extends over 13 amino acids. CDR3 coding DNA: TGTGCCAGCAGACCTCAGAAATCCGGGGAGCTGTTTTTT. This translates into CASRPQKSGELFF.

V is TRBV5-1 and J is TRBJ2-5, with D perhaps TRBD1 or TRBD2 (5 bases each). The CDR3 consists of 15 residues. V was cut by 4 bases and J by 4 bases, with 17 bases left in between. CDR1 is SGHRS, CDR2 YFSETQ, per germline. CDR3 sequence: CASSLLGAEVETQYF. In DNA, the CDR3 is TGCGCCAGCAGCCTCCTCGGGGCGGAAGTAGAGACCCAGTACTTC.

The chain links TRBV2 to TRBJ2-1, with D maybe TRBD2 (5 bases). CDR3 length equals 13 residues. The V end was cut by 5 bases, the J end by 4 bases, with 9 bases between. The germline V gene encodes CDR1 SNHLY and CDR2 FYNNEI. In DNA, the CDR3 is TGTGCCAGCAGTCGGTCGGGGTACAATGAGCAGTTCTTC. Residues: CASSRSGYNEQFF.

V and J are TRBV5-1 and TRBJ1-4, with D possibly being TRBD1 (5 bases). The CDR3 spans 15 residues. V lost 4 bases and J 7 bases, leaving 17 bases between the germline ends. The V gene's germline CDR1 is SGHRS and CDR2 YFSETQ. CDR3 protein: CASSQMGGSGEKLFF. CDR3 nucleotide sequence: TGCGCCAGCAGCCAGATGGGGGGAAGTGGTGAAAAACTGTTTTTT.

Here the CDR3 reads CASSEGTSGESLAKNIQYF. The CDR3 DNA sequence: TGTGCCAGCAGTGAAGGGACTAGCGGGGAGTCGTTGGCCAAAAACATTCAGTACTTC. The rearrangement uses TRBV2 and TRBJ2-4; TRBD2 agrees at 12 bases. The CDR3 consists of 19 residues. V shed 1 base and J 1 base; nucleotides not matched to a gene: 8. Germline CDR1 SNHLY, CDR2 FYNNEI.

J is TRBJ1-2 and V is TRBV2; D is perhaps TRBD1 (6 bases). Trimming shortened V by 7 bases and J by 3 bases, and 12 bases separated the two germline ends. The CDR3 length is 13 residues. Germline values: CDR1 SNHLY, CDR2 FYNNEI. The CDR3 DNA follows: TGTGCCAGCATGCGGACAGTTGACTATGGCTACACCTTC. Its protein product is CASMRTVDYGYTF.

V and J are TRBV29-1 and TRBJ2-7; D tentatively fits TRBD1 or TRBD2 (6 bases each). V lost 2 bases, J lost 5 bases, and 13 bases lay in between. CDR3 length equals 13 residues. CDR1 and CDR2 from the germline V gene are SQVTM and ANQGSEA. The CDR3 sequence is CSVERGASNEQYF. The CDR3 DNA is TGCAGCGTTGAAAGGGGGGCAAGTAACGAGCAGTACTTC.

J is TRBJ1-1 and V is TRBV2; D is unclear. Trimming left V 8 bases short and J 5 bases short, with 15 bases between. The CDR3 runs to 13 residues. Germline assignment: CDR1 SNHLY and CDR2 FYNNEI. The CDR3 protein is CASVRFLGTEAFF. As DNA, the CDR3 is TGTGCCAGCGTACGGTTTTTAGGGACTGAAGCTTTCTTT.

V and J are TRBV5-1 and TRBJ1-5; TRBD1 matches at 8 bases. The CDR3 loop spans 14 amino acids. Trimming took 0 bases from V and 7 from J; bases not matched to a gene: 3. CDR1 SGHRS and CDR2 YFSETQ come from the germline V gene. The CDR3 reads CASSLGGTGQPQHF. CDR3 nucleotides: TGCGCCAGCAGCTTGGGCGGGACAGGACAGCCCCAGCATTTT. Supplemented by reference TRBV5-1 and TRBJ1-5, the full variable domain reads KAGVTQTPRYLIKTRGQQVTLSCSPISGHRSVSWYQQTPGQGLQFLFEYFSETQRNKGNFPGRFSGRQFSNSRSEMNVSTLELGDSALYLCASSLGGTGQPQHFGDGTRLSIL.